Described below is a single T cell receptor beta chain sequence and its context. Antigen: not known. Each CDR3 protein is one row after TCRdb ran MiXCR on the 5' RACE reads. The sample holds 92,000 or so distinct CDR3 sequences, more than 12% seen once. This sample stems from a study of T-cell memory formation after mild COVID-19. Study-level points and caveats: Pre-infection memory carried some responding clones, suggesting that cross-reactive memory joined. Contracting CD8+ clones were enriched in EMRA, CD4+ mainly in CM and EM.

This CDR3 has 14 amino acids. Per germline, CDR1 MNHEY and CDR2 SVGAGI. The J segment lost 7 bases and the V segment lost 6 bases, leaving 5 bases of the junction unmatched. The sample consisted of PBMCs or a T cell subset sorted from them (not recorded which). J is TRBJ1-4 and V is TRBV6-5; 10 nucleotides match TRBD1. This TCR was recovered from a man between 18 and 29 years old who had mild COVID-19 (a few samples of this study predate the infection). Cell type and time point are not known. As DNA, the CDR3 is TGTGCCAGCAGAACCGGGACAGGGGTTGAAAAACTGTTTTTT. The encoded protein is CASRTGTGVEKLFF.